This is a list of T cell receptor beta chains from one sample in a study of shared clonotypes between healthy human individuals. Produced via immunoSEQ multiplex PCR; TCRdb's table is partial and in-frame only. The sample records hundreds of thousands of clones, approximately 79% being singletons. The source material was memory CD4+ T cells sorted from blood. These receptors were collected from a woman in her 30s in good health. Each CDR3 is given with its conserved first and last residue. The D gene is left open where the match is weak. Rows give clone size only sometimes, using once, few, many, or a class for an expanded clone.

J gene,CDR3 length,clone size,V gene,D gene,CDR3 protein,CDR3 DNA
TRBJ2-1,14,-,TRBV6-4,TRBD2,CASSDAGGGNEQFF,TGTGCCAGCAGTGACGCGGGAGGGGGGAATGAGCAGTTCTTC
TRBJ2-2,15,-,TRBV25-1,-,CASKEGNWDTGELFF,TGTGCCAGCAAAGAGGGAAATTGGGACACCGGGGAGCTGTTTTTT
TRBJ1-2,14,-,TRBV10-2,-,CASSDPGPFESYTF,TGCGCCAGCAGTGACCCCGGACCCTTCGAGAGCTACACCTTC
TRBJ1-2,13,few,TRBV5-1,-,CASSLGDNYGYTF,TGCGCCAGCAGCTTGGGAGATAACTATGGCTACACCTTC
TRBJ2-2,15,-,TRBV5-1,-,CASSRVQIGTGELFF,TGCGCCAGCAGCCGGGTACAGATCGGCACCGGGGAGCTGTTTTTT
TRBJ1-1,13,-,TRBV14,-,CASSQEQITEAFF,TGTGCCAGCAGCCAAGAACAGATCACTGAAGCTTTCTTT
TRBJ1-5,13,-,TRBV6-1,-,CASRLYSNQPQHF,TGTGCCAGCAGGCTCTATAGCAATCAGCCCCAGCATTTT
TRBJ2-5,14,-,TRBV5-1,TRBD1,CASSPGQGQETQYF,TGCGCCAGCAGCCCTGGACAGGGCCAAGAGACCCAGTACTTC
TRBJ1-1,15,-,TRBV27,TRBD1,CASRIYATGSVEAFF,TGTGCCAGCAGGATATATGCGACAGGGAGTGTTGAAGCTTTCTTT
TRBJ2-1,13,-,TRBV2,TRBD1,CASSERDRGEQFF,TGTGCCAGCAGTGAGAGGGACAGGGGTGAGCAGTTCTTC
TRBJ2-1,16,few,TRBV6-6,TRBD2,CASSTTTSGSYNEQFF,TGTGCCAGCAGTACCACCACTAGCGGCTCCTACAATGAGCAGTTCTTC
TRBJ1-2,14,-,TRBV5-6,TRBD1,CASSLGTGVYGYTF,TGTGCCAGCAGCTTGGGGACAGGGGTCTATGGCTACACCTTC
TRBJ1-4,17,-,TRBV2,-,CASSGPLIQGEHEKLFF,TGTGCCAGCAGTGGCCCTCTAATACAGGGCGAGCATGAAAAACTGTTTTTT
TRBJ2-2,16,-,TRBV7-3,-,CASSETGPMNTGELFF,TGTGCCAGCAGCGAAACGGGACCGATGAACACCGGGGAGCTGTTTTTT
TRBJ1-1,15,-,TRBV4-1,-,CASSQGQGMRTEAFF,TGCGCCAGCAGCCAAGGGCAGGGAATGCGCACTGAAGCTTTCTTT
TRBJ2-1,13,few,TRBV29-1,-,CSVRERGYNEQFF,TGCAGCGTCCGGGAACGAGGGTACAATGAGCAGTTCTTC
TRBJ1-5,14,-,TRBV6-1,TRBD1,CASTAGQVNQPQHF,TGTGCCAGCACCGCGGGACAGGTCAATCAGCCCCAGCATTTT
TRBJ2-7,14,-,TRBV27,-,CASSSGTSLYEQYF,TGTGCCAGCAGTTCCGGGACAAGCCTCTACGAGCAGTACTTC
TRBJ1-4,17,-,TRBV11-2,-,CASSLDRSARDHEKLFF,TGTGCCAGCAGCTTAGATCGGTCGGCCAGGGACCATGAAAAACTGTTTTTT
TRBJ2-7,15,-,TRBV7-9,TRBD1,CASSSYGQGAGEQYF,TGTGCCAGCAGCTCCTACGGACAGGGGGCTGGTGAGCAGTACTTC
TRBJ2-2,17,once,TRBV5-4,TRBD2,CASSLEKASGYTGELFF,TGTGCCAGCAGCTTGGAGAAGGCTAGCGGTTACACCGGGGAGCTGTTTTTT
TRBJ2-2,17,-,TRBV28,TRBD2,CASSPDILAGVGGELFF,TGTGCCAGCAGTCCGGACATACTAGCGGGAGTTGGCGGGGAGCTGTTTTTT
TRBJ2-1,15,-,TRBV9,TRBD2,CASSVGREGRFEQFF,TGTGCCAGCAGCGTAGGACGGGAGGGCCGATTTGAGCAGTTCTTC
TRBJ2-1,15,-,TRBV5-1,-,CASSLSSGSYNEQFF,TGCGCCAGCAGCTTGTCGAGCGGAAGCTACAATGAGCAGTTCTTC
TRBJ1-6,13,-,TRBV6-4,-,CASSDRDNSPLHF,TGTGCCAGCAGTGACAGGGATAATTCACCCCTCCACTTT
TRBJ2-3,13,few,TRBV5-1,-,CASKGLRTDTQYF,TGCGCCAGCAAGGGGTTGCGGACAGATACGCAGTATTTT
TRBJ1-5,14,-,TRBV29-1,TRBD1,CSVATGGYDQPQHF,TGCAGCGTGGCAACAGGGGGCTACGATCAGCCCCAGCATTTT
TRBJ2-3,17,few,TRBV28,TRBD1,CASSSPTGTGRADTQYF,TGTGCCAGCAGTTCGCCGACCGGGACAGGGCGGGCAGATACGCAGTATTTT
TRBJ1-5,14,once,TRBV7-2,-,CASSPIQGNQPQHF,TGTGCCAGCAGCCCCATCCAGGGGAATCAGCCCCAGCATTTT
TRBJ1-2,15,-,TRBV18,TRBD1,CASSPGQGPNYGYTF,TGTGCCAGCTCACCCGGACAGGGGCCTAACTATGGCTACACCTTC
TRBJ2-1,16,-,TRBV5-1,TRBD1,CASSLGTGVAYREQFF,TGCGCCAGCAGCTTGGGGACAGGGGTGGCCTATCGAGAGCAGTTCTTC
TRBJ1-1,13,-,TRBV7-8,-,CASSFGPNTEAFF,TGTGCCAGCAGCTTTGGACCGAACACTGAAGCTTTCTTT
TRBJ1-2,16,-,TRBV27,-,CASRPRGSGVNYGYTF,TGTGCCAGCAGGCCACGAGGGTCAGGGGTCAACTATGGCTACACCTTC
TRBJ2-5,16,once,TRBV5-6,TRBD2,CASSRYGLAGQETQYF,TGTGCCAGCAGCCGGTACGGACTAGCGGGGCAAGAGACCCAGTACTTC
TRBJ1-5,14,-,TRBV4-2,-,CASSQDSSHQPQHF,TGTGCCAGCAGCCAAGATAGTTCTCATCAGCCCCAGCATTTT
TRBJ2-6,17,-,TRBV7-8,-,CASSLAWGKTGANVLTF,TGTGCCAGCAGCTTAGCTTGGGGGAAGACTGGGGCCAACGTCCTGACTTTC
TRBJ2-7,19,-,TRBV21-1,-,CASRGYLGSDRGQNDEQYF,TGTGCCAGCAGGGGTTATCTGGGGTCGGACAGGGGGCAGAACGACGAGCAGTACTTC
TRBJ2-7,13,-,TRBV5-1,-,CASSLLGRYEQYF,TGCGCCAGCAGCTTGCTTGGGAGGTACGAGCAGTACTTC
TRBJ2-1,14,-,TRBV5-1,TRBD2,CASSLASGYNEQFF,TGCGCCAGCAGCTTGGCTAGCGGTTACAATGAGCAGTTCTTC
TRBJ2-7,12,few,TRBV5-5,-,CASSLELYEQYF,TGTGCCAGCAGCTTGGAACTTTACGAGCAGTACTTC
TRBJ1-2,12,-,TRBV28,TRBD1,CASSSGGWGYTF,TGTGCCAGCAGTTCAGGGGGCTGGGGCTACACCTTC
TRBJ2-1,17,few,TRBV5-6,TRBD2,CASSLEGTSGRAVEQFF,TGTGCCAGCAGCTTGGAAGGGACTAGCGGGAGGGCCGTTGAGCAGTTCTTC